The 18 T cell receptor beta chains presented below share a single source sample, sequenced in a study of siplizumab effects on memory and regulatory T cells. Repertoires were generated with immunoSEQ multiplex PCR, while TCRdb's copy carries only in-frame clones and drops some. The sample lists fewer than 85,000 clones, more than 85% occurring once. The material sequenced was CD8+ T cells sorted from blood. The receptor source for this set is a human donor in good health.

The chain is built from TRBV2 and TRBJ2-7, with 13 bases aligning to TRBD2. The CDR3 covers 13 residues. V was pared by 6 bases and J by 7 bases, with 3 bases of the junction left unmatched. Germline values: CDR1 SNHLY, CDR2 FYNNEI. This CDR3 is CASRTSGRAEQYF. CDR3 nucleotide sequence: TGTGCCAGCAGAACTAGCGGGAGGGCAGAGCAGTACTTC.

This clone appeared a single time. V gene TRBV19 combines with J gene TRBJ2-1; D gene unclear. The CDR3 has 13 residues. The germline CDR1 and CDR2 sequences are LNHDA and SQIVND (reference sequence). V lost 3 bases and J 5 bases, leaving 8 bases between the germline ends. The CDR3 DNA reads TGTGCCAGTAGTATTGGGGTAGACAATGAGCAGTTCTTC. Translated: CASSIGVDNEQFF.

The CDR3 is CASSVTSGFYEQYF. CDR3 nucleotide sequence: TGTGCCAGTAGTGTGACTAGCGGTTTCTACGAGCAGTACTTC. The genes are TRBV19 and TRBJ2-7; 9 bases are shared with TRBD2. V was clipped by 5 bases and J by 3 bases; unmatched bases: 5. The germline V gene encodes CDR1 LNHDA and CDR2 SQIVND (reference sequence). The CDR3 is 14 residues long.

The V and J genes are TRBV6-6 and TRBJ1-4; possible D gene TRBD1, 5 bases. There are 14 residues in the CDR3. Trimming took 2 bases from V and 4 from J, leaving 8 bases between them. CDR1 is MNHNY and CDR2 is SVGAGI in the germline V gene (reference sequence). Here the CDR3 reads CASSYNRNNEKLFF. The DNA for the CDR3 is TGTGCCAGCAGTTACAACAGGAATAATGAAAAACTGTTTTTT.

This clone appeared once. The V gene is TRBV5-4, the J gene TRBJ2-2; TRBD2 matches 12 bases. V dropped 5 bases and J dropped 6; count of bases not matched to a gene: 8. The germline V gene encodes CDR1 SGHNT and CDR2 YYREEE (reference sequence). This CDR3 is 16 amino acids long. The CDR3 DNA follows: TGTGCCAGCAGATCGGAGACTAGCGGGAGTGCCGGGGAGCTGTTTTTT. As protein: CASRSETSGSAGELFF.

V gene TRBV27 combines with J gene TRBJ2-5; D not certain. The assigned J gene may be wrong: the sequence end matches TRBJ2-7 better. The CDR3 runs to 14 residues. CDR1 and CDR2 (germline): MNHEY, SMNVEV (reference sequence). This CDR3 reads CASSFAGFSYEQYF. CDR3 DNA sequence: TGTGCCAGCAGTTTCGCTGGATTCTCCTACGAGCAGTACTTC.

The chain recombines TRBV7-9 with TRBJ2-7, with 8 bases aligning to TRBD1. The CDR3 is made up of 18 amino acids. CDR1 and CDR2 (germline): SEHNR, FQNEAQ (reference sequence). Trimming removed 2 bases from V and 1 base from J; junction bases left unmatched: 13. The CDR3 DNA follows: TGTGCCAGCAGCTTAAGTCCCCAGGGGGCTTCGCCTTCCTACGAGCAGTACTTC. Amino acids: CASSLSPQGASPSYEQYF. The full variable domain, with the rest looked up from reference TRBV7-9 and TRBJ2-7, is DTGVSQNPRHKITKRGQNVTFRCDPISEHNRLYWYRQTLGQGPEFLTYFQNEAQLEKSRLLSDRFSAERPKGSFSTLEIQRTEQGDSAMYLCASSLSPQGASPSYEQYFGPGTRLTVT.

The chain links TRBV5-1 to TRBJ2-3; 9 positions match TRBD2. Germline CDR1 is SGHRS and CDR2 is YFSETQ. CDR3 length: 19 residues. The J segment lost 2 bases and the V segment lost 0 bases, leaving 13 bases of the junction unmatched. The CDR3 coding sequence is TGCGCCAGCAGCTTGGGTTACAGGGGCTCTAGCGGGATCACAGATACGCAGTATTTT. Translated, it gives CASSLGYRGSSGITDTQYF.

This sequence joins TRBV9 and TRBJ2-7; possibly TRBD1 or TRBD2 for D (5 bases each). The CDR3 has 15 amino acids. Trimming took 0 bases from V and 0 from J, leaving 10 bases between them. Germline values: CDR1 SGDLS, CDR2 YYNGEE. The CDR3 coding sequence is TGTGCCAGCAGCGTAGAGAGGGGTAGCTCCTACGAGCAGTACTTC. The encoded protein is CASSVERGSSYEQYF.

This CDR3 reads CASSPTSGSYEQYF. DNA of the CDR3: TGTGCCAGCAGCCCGACTAGCGGGAGTTACGAGCAGTACTTC. This chain uses TRBV27 with TRBJ2-7; 12 nucleotides match TRBD2. With V trimmed by 6 bases and J by 4 bases, 4 bases remained unmatched. CDR1 MNHEY and CDR2 SMNVEV come from the germline V gene (reference sequence). The CDR3 covers 14 residues.

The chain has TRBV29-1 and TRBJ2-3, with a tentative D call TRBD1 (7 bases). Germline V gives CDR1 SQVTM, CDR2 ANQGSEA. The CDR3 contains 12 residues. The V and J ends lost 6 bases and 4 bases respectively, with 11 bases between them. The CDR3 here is CSVQGGPDTQYF. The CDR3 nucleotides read TGCAGCGTGCAGGGGGGCCCAGATACGCAGTATTTT.

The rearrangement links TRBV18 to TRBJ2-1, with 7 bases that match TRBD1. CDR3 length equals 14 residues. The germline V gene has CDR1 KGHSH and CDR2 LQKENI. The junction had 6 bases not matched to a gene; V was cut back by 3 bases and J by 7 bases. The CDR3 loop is CASSPRNRGNEQFF. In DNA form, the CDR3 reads TGTGCCAGCTCACCCAGAAACAGGGGAAATGAGCAGTTCTTC.

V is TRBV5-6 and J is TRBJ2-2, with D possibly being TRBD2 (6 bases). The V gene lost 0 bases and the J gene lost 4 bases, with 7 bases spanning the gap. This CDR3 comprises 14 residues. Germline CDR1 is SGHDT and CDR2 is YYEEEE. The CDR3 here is CASSLGLGTGELFF. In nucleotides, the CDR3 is TGTGCCAGCAGCTTGGGACTAGGCACCGGGGAGCTGTTTTTT.

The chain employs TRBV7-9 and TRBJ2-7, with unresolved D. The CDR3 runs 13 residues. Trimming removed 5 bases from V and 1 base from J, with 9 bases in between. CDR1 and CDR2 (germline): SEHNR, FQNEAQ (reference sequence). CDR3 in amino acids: CASSLTASYEQYF. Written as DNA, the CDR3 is TGTGCCAGCAGCCTGACGGCGTCCTACGAGCAGTACTTC.

The DNA of the CDR3 is TGTGCCAGCAGCTTGCGGGGAGAGAATGAGCAGTTCTTC. Protein: CASSLRGENEQFF. The genes are TRBV5-6 and TRBJ2-1, with D possibly being TRBD2 (5 bases). The ends were cut back, 1 base at V and 7 bases at J, with 9 bases in the middle. The germline CDR1 and CDR2 sequences are SGHDT and YYEEEE. The CDR3 runs 13 residues.

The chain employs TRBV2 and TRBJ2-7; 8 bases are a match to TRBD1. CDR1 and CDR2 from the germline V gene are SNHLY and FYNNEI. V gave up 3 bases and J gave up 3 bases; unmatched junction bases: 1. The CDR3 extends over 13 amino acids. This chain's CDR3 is CASSEDRDYEQYF. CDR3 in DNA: TGTGCCAGCAGTGAGGACAGGGACTACGAGCAGTACTTC. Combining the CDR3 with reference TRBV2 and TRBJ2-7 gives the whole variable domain EPEVTQTPSHQVTQMGQEVILRCVPISNHLYFYWYRQILGQKVEFLVSFYNNEISEKSEIFDDQFSVERPDGSNFTLKIRSTKLEDSAMYFCASSEDRDYEQYFGPGTRLTVT.

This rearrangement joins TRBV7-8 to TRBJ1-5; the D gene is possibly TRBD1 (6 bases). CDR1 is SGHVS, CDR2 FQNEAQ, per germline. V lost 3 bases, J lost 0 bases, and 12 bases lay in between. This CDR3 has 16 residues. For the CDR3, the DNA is TGTGCCAGCAGCTTCGGACAGATAAATAGCAATCAGCCCCAGCATTTT. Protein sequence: CASSFGQINSNQPQHF. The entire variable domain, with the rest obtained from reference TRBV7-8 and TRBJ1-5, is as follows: GAGVSQSPRYKVAKRGQDVALRCDPISGHVSLFWYQQALGQGPEFLTYFQNEAQLDKSGLPSDRFFAERPEGSVSTLKIQRTQQEDSAVYLCASSFGQINSNQPQHFGDGTRLSIL.

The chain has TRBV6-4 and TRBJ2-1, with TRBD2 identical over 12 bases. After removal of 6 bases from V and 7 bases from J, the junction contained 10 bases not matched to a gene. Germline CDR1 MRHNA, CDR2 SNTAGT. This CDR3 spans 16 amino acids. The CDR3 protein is CASRWGLAGSCNEQFF. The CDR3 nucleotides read TGTGCCAGCAGGTGGGGACTAGCGGGCTCGTGTAATGAGCAGTTCTTC.